This TCR beta chain was recovered during a study of response to subunit inactivated influenza vaccine. Study-wide points: After each seasonal influenza vaccination, few new T cells are recruited, the authors suggested.

TCRdb used MiXCR to reprocess the RT-PCR reads, holding one entry per CDR3 protein. The repertoire holds 600,000 to 850,000 distinct CDR3 sequences, with less than 15% as singletons. Concerning this clonotype itself: The antigen is undetermined.

The CDR3 contains 14 residues. V was pared by 4 bases and J by 2 bases, with 10 bases between. Germline CDR1 SGHDN, CDR2 FVKESK. The sequencing here drew on PBMCs from blood, taken 14 to 15 days before vaccination. This receptor was obtained from a man in his forties or fifties who received an inactivated influenza vaccine. The V call is TRBV14, the J call TRBJ2-3; D is unresolved. CDR3 amino acids: CASSLQILTDTQYF. CDR3 DNA: TGTGCCAGCAGCCTCCAGATTCTCACAGATACGCAGTATTTT.